This TCR beta chain came from a study of blood T cell repertoires in COVID-19. As for the study in general: Researchers got acute and convalescent COVID-19 samples from the United States, Italy and Spain. The analysed material was cDNA or gDNA that came from T cells, B-cell-depleted T cells, or PBMCs.

The V and J ends lost 4 bases and 5 bases respectively, with 15 bases between them. CDR3 length: 15 amino acids. Germline CDR1 reads SGHRS; CDR2 reads YFSETQ. TCRdb keeps only in-frame clones here, not all; method: immunoSEQ multiplex PCR. The sample includes about 33,000 clones, roughly 85% of them seen just once. The receptor comes from a man aged 55 to 70 with active COVID-19. Material: peripheral blood. The chain joins TRBV5-1 to TRBJ2-2; the D gene is possibly TRBD2 (6 bases). The CDR3 DNA reads as TGCGCCAGCAGCCCCGGAGGGCGCGGGACCGGGGAGCTGTTTTTT. It specifies CASSPGGRGTGELFF.